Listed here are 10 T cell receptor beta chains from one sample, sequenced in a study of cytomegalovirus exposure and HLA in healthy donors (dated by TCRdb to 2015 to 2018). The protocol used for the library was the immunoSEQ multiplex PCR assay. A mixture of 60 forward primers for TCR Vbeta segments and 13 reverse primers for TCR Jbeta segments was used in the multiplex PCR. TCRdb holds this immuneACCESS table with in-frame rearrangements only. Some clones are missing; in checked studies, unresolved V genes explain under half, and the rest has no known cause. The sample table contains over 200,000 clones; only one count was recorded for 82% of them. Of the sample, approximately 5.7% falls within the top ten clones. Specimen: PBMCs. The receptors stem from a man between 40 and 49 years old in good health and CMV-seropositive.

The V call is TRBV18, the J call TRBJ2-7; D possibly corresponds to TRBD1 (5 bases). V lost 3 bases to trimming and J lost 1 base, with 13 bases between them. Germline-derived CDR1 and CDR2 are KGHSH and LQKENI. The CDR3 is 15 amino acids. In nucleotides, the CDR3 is TGTGCCAGCTCACCTAGGGGCGCCCCTTCCTACGAGCAGTACTTC. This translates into CASSPRGAPSYEQYF. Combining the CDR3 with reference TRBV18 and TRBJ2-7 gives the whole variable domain NAGVMQNPRHLVRRRGQEARLRCSPMKGHSHVYWYRQLPEEGLKFMVYLQKENIIDESGMPKERFSAEFPKEGPSILRIQQVVRGDSAAYFCASSPRGAPSYEQYFGPGTRLTVT.

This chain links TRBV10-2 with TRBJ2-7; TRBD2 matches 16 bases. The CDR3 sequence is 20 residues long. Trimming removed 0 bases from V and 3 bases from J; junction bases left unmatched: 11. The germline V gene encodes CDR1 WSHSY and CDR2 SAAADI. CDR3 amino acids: CASSESHPGLAGGLGYEQYF. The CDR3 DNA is TGCGCCAGCAGTGAGTCCCACCCGGGACTAGCGGGAGGGCTGGGCTACGAGCAGTACTTC.

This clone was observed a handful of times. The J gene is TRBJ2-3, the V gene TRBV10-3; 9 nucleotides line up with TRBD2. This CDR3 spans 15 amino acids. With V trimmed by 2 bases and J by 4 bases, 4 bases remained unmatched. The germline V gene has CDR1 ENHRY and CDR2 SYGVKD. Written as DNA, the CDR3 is TGTGCCATCAGTGAGGCGGTAGCGGGAGCAGATACGCAGTATTTT. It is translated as CAISEAVAGADTQYF.

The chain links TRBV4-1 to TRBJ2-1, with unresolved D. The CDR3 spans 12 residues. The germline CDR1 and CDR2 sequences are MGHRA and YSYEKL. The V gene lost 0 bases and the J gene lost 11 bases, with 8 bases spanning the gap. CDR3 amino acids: CASSQESFQQFF. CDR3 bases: TGCGCCAGCAGCCAAGAGTCATTCCAGCAGTTCTTC.

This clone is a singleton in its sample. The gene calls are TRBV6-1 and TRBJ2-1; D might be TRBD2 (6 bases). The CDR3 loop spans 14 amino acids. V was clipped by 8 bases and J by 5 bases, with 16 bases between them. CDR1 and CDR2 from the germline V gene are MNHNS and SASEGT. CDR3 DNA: TGTGCCAGCTCCGGGACTCGCGGGCACAATGAGCAGTTCTTC. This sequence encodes CASSGTRGHNEQFF.

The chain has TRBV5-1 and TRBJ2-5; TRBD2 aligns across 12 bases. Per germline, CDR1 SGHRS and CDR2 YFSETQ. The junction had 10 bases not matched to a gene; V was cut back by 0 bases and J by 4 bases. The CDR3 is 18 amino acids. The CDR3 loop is CASSLGLPPGLAGETQYF. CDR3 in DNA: TGCGCCAGCAGCTTGGGCCTCCCCCCGGGACTAGCGGGAGAGACCCAGTACTTC.

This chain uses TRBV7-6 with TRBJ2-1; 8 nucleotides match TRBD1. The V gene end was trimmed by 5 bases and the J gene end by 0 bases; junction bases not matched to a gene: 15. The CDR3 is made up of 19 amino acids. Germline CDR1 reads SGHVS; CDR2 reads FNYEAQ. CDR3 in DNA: TGTGCCAGCAGCCCAAGGGGGACAGGTCGGCGGAGCTCCTACAATGAGCAGTTCTTC. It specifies CASSPRGTGRRSSYNEQFF.

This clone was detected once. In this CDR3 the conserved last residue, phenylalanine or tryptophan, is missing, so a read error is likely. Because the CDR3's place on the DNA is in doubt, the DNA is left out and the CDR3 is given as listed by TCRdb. CDR3 residues: CASSQDSRSIKL. The rearrangement links TRBV4-2 to TRBJ1-1. The CDR3 is 12 amino acids in total, end residues counted. Germline-derived CDR1 and CDR2 are LGHNA and YNFKEQ.

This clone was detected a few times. The CDR3 spells CASSVSGSDEQFF. The CDR3 DNA sequence: TGTGCCAGCAGCGTTTCGGGGTCGGATGAGCAGTTCTTC. This chain connects TRBV7-7 to TRBJ2-1; TRBD2 is a possible D gene (5 bases). Per germline, CDR1 SSHAT and CDR2 FNYEAQ (reference sequence). This CDR3 has 13 amino acids. Trimming left V 5 bases short and J 8 bases short, with 13 bases between.

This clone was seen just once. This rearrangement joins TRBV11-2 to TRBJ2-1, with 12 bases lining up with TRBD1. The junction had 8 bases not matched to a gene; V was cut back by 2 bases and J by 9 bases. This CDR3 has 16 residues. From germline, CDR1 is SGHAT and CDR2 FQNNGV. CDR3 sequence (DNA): TGTGCCAGCAGCTTAAGAGTAGGGACAGGGGGCGGTGAGCAGTTCTTC. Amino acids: CASSLRVGTGGGEQFF.